A selection of T cell receptor beta chains follows, all from one sample in a study of blood T cell repertoires in COVID-19. Here immunoSEQ multiplex PCR was the method, and the copy in TCRdb shows in-frame clones only, minus some. The table has 200,000 to 300,000 clones, nearly 90% seen once. Sequencing was performed on peripheral blood. The origin of the receptors is a man between 18 and 35 years old with active or convalescent COVID-19. Both conserved end residues are part of each CDR3. The D gene is left open where the match is weak. Size tells how often a clone was seen (once, few, many) or the class of an expanded clone, and some rows leave it out.

j_call v_call d_call clone_size cdr3_aa cdr3_nt
TRBJ2-6 TRBV3-1/TRBV3-2 TRBD2 once CASSHEPRTGRLAGGSGANVLTF TGTGCCAGCAGCCATGAACCGAGGACAGGAAGACTAGCGGGGGGCTCTGGGGCCAACGTCCTGACTTTC
TRBJ1-3 TRBV6-5 - - CASSYGPELGDTIYF TGTGCCAGCAGTTACGGGCCCGAACTAGGCGACACCATATATTTT
TRBJ2-7 TRBV9 TRBD2 - CASSAKTGTSGGAYEQYF TGTGCCAGCAGCGCAAAGACCGGGACTAGCGGGGGGGCCTACGAGCAGTACTTC
TRBJ1-2 TRBV7-2 - - CASSLGQSLGGYTF TGTGCCAGCAGCTTAGGACAGTCTTTGGGGGGCTACACCTTC
TRBJ2-2 TRBV9 TRBD2 - CASGTTQNTGELFF TGTGCCAGCGGGACTACACAGAACACCGGGGAGCTGTTTTTT
TRBJ2-1 TRBV11-1 - - CASSPRGASYNEQFF TGTGCCAGCAGCCCCCGGGGGGCCTCCTACAATGAGCAGTTCTTC
TRBJ2-1 TRBV5-4 TRBD2 once CASSVAGGGYNEQFF TGTGCCAGCAGCGTAGCGGGGGGAGGGTACAATGAGCAGTTCTTC
TRBJ1-1 TRBV7-2 - - CASSWGAGAEAFF TGTGCCAGCAGCTGGGGAGCGGGTGCGGAAGCTTTCTTT
TRBJ1-1 TRBV19 - - CASSIGGQNTEAFF TGTGCCAGTAGTATAGGAGGACAGAACACTGAAGCTTTCTTT
TRBJ2-1 TRBV19 - once CASSIGHTENEQFF TGTGCCAGTAGTATAGGACACACCGAGAATGAGCAGTTCTTC
TRBJ1-2 TRBV18 TRBD1 - CASSPPTTGVSRDGYTF TGTGCCAGCTCACCACCGACGACAGGGGTGTCCCGCGATGGCTACACCTTC
TRBJ2-1 TRBV6-5 - - CASSRGGAYNEQFF TGTGCCTCCTCTAGGGGGGGAGCTTACAATGAGCAGTTCTTC
TRBJ2-7 TRBV6-6 - - CASRALGTLSVNEQYF TGTGCCAGCAGGGCACTAGGGACACTAAGCGTCAACGAGCAGTACTTC
TRBJ2-2 TRBV27 - - CASSLFPGVDTGELFF TGTGCCAGCAGTTTATTCCCGGGAGTCGACACCGGGGAGCTGTTTTTT
TRBJ1-2 TRBV7-9 TRBD1 few CASSMGQGSLSGYTF TGTGCCAGCAGCATGGGACAGGGTTCTCTATCTGGCTACACCTTC
TRBJ1-4 TRBV13 TRBD1 - CASSIRDRGMEKLFF TGTGCCAGCAGCATCCGGGACAGGGGAATGGAAAAACTGTTTTTT
TRBJ2-5 TRBV6-5 TRBD1 - CASTSTGTETQYF TGTGCCAGCACCTCGACAGGGACCGAGACCCAGTACTTC
TRBJ2-5 TRBV2 - - CASSEKTGIGETQYF TGTGCCAGCAGTGAAAAAACAGGGATTGGGGAGACCCAGTACTTC
TRBJ2-1 TRBV5-1 TRBD2 once CASSPTSGTYNEQFF TGCGCCAGCAGCCCTACTAGCGGAACTTACAATGAGCAGTTCTTC
TRBJ1-2 TRBV6-2/TRBV6-3 TRBD1 - CASSHWTGKLSANYGYTF TGTGCCAGCAGTCACTGGACAGGGAAACTCTCAGCTAACTATGGCTACACCTTC
TRBJ2-3 TRBV6-4 TRBD2 few CASSELAGSTDTQYF TGTGCCAGCAGTGAACTAGCGGGGAGCACAGATACGCAGTATTTT
TRBJ1-1 TRBV6-5 - - CASSYSTNSNKPEAFF TGTGCCAGCAGTTACTCGACAAATAGTAACAAGCCCGAAGCTTTCTTT
TRBJ1-1 TRBV14 TRBD1 - CASSQGQGDPEAFF TGTGCCAGCAGCCAAGGACAGGGTGATCCTGAAGCTTTCTTT
TRBJ1-4 TRBV11-3 TRBD1 - CASSPGQGIEKLFF TGTGCCAGCAGCCCGGGACAGGGGATTGAAAAACTGTTTTTT
TRBJ1-6 TRBV9 - - CASSEQGRNSPLHF TGTGCCAGCAGCGAACAGGGTAGGAATTCACCCCTCCACTTT
TRBJ1-3 TRBV19 TRBD1 - CASSIPTGSSGNTIYF TGTGCCAGTAGTATTCCGACAGGGAGCTCTGGAAACACCATATATTTT
TRBJ1-6 TRBV2 TRBD1 - CASRSGTGLYNSPLHF TGTGCCAGCAGGTCCGGGACAGGCCTCTATAATTCACCCCTCCACTTT
TRBJ2-1 TRBV11-3 TRBD2 - CASSFSGDYNEQFF TGTGCCAGCAGCTTCAGCGGGGACTACAATGAGCAGTTCTTC
TRBJ2-7 TRBV3-1/TRBV3-2 TRBD2 once CASSQDRGGLLF TGTGCCAGCAGCCAAGATCGGGGGGGTCTCCTCTTC
TRBJ2-1 TRBV4-1 TRBD2 - CASSQESAGGEGFYNEQFF TGCGCCAGCAGCCAAGAGTCTGCGGGAGGGGAGGGTTTCTACAATGAGCAGTTCTTC
TRBJ2-7 TRBV11-2 TRBD1 once CASSSPGTVAEQCF TGTGCCAGCAGCTCGCCCGGGACAGTGGCCGAGCAGTGCTTC
TRBJ2-3 TRBV20-1 TRBD2 - CSASTGLAGGRIADTQYF TGCAGTGCTAGTACGGGACTAGCGGGGGGGCGAATCGCAGATACGCAGTATTTT
TRBJ2-2 TRBV7-2 - few CASSLGRSNTGELFF TGTGCCAGCAGCTTAGGCAGGTCGAACACCGGGGAGCTGTTTTTT
TRBJ1-2 TRBV30 TRBD1 - CAWTTTGYGYTF TGTGCCTGGACTACGACAGGGTATGGCTACACCTTC
TRBJ2-1 TRBV9 TRBD2 - CASSYGLAGEQFF TGTGCCAGCAGCTACGGACTAGCGGGGGAGCAGTTCTTC
TRBJ2-1 TRBV6-5 - - CASSVKPGSHEQFF TGTGCCAGCAGCGTCAAACCAGGGTCGCATGAGCAGTTCTTC
TRBJ2-1 TRBV27 TRBD1 - CASSLAAGQGLFF TGTGCCAGCAGTCTTGCTGCGGGACAGGGACTGTTCTTC
TRBJ1-6 TRBV6-5 - - CASSYLKTGNSPLHF TGTGCCAGCAGTTACTTGAAAACAGGGAATTCACCCCTCCACTTT
TRBJ2-3 TRBV6-5 - - CASSIIGGGTDTQYF TGTGCCAGCAGCATTATCGGGGGTGGCACAGATACGCAGTATTTT
TRBJ1-6 TRBV28 - few CASSLTGFNSPLHF TGTGCCAGCAGCCTCACAGGGTTTAATTCACCCCTCCACTTT
TRBJ2-1 TRBV13 - - CASSRTVNEQFF TGTGCCAGCAGCAGGACAGTCAATGAGCAGTTCTTC
TRBJ2-3 TRBV5-1 TRBD2 - CASSLERGRPDTQYF TGCGCCAGCAGCTTGGAGCGGGGTAGGCCAGATACGCAGTATTTT
TRBJ2-7 TRBV4-3 TRBD2 - CASSQRAGAGGRSYEQYF TGCGCCAGCAGCCAGAGGGCGGGGGCGGGAGGCCGCTCCTACGAGCAGTACTTC
TRBJ1-6 TRBV5-6 - - CASSLNRDSPLHF TGTGCCAGCAGCCTAAACAGGGATTCACCCCTCCACTTT
TRBJ1-1 TRBV4-1 - - CASSQETEAFF TGCGCCAGCAGCCAAGAGACAGAAGCTTTCTTT
TRBJ2-7 TRBV7-6 - - CASSPTYEQYF TGTGCCAGCAGCCCAACCTACGAGCAGTACTTC
TRBJ1-2 TRBV11-2 - - CASSSSTSYTF TGTGCCAGCAGCTCGAGCACCTCCTACACCTTC
TRBJ1-1 TRBV19 TRBD1 - CASTLGTGTEAFF TGTGCCAGTACCCTAGGGACAGGGACTGAAGCTTTCTTT
TRBJ1-2 TRBV28 TRBD1 - CASSLIRTGRGYTF TGTGCCAGCAGTCTGATTAGGACAGGCCGAGGCTACACCTTC